The clone carrying this T cell receptor (beta chain) turned up a few times. The target antigen is unknown. This specimen belongs to a study of CD8+CD57+ T cells in acquired aplastic anemia. The CDR3 totals 16 residues. The germline gives CDR1 ENHRY, CDR2 SYGVKD. Unmatched junction bases numbered 7, after V lost 3 bases and J lost 2 bases. Patients who underwent sequencing had shown CD8+CD57+ cell expansion by flow cytometry. Patients were treatment-naive when blood was sampled. Researchers used genomic DNA as the template to profile TCR beta VDJ and CDR3. TCRdb passed the reads through MiXCR, listing each CDR3 protein once. The sample records 180,000 or so distinct CDR3 sequences, around 50% being singletons. General study points: Shared by patients and controls, almost 30 CD8+ CDR3s were abundant in patients.

The clonotype comes from a human donor with aplastic anemia. The sample comprised sorted CD4+, CD8+, or CD8+CD57+ T cells (not recorded which) from PBMCs. The rearrangement links TRBV10-3 to TRBJ2-7, with TRBD2 identical over 10 bases. The CDR3, as DNA: TGTGCCATCAGTGACAACTTAGCGGGAGGTCCCTACGAGCAGTACTTC. Translating gives CAISDNLAGGPYEQYF.